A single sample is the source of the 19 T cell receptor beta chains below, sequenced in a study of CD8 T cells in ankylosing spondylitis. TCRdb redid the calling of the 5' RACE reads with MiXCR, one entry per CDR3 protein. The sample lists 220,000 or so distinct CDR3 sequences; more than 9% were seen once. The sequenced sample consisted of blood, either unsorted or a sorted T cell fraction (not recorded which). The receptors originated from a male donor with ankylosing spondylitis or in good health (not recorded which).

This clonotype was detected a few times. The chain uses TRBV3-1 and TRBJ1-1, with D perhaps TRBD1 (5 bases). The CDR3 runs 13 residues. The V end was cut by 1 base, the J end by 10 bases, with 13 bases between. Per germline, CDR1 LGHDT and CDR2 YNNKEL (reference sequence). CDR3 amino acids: CASSQAEGRGAFF. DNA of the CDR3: TGTGCCAGCAGCCAAGCTGAGGGGAGGGGAGCTTTCTTT. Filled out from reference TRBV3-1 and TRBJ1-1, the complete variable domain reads DTAVSQTPKYLVTQMGNDKSIKCEQNLGHDTMYWYKQDSKKFLKIMFSYNNKELIINETVPNRFSPKSPDKAHLNLHINSLELGDSAVYFCASSQAEGRGAFFGQGTRLTVV.

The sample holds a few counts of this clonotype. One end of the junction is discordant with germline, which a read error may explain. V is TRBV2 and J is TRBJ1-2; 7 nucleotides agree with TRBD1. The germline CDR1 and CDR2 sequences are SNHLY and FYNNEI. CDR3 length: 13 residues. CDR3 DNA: TGTGCCAGCAGTGGCCGGGACAGCTATGGCTACCCCTTC. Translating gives CASSGRDSYGYPF.

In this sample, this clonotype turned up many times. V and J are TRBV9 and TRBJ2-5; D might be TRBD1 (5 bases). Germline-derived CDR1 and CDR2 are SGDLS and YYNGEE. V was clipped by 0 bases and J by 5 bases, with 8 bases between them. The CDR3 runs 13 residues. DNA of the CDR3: TGTGCCAGCAGCGTAGGCAGGGTTGAGACCCAGTACTTC. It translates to CASSVGRVETQYF. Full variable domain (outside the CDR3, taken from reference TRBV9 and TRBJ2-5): DSGVTQTPKHLITATGQRVTLRCSPRSGDLSVYWYQQSLDQGLQFLIQYYNGEERAKGNILERFSAQQFPDLHSELNLSSLELGDSALYFCASSVGRVETQYFGPGTRLLVL.

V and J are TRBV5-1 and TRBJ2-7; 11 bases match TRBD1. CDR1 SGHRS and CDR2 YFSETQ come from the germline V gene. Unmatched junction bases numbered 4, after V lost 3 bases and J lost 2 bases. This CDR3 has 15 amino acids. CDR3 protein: CASSSGTGGPYEQYF. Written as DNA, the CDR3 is TGCGCCAGCAGCTCCGGGACAGGGGGACCCTACGAGCAGTACTTC.

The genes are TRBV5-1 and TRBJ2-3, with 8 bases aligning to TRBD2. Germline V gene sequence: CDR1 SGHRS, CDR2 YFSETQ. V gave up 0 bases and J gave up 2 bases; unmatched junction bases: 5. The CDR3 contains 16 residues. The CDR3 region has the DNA TGCGCCAGCAGCTTGGAACGGGGGGGCACCACAGATACGCAGTATTTT. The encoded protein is CASSLERGGTTDTQYF.

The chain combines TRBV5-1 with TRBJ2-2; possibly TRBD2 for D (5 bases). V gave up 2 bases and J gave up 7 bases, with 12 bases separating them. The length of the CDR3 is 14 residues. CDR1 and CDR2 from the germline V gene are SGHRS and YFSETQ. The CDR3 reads CASSFRDSSGELFF. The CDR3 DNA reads TGCGCCAGCAGCTTCCGGGATTCGAGCGGGGAGCTGTTTTTT.

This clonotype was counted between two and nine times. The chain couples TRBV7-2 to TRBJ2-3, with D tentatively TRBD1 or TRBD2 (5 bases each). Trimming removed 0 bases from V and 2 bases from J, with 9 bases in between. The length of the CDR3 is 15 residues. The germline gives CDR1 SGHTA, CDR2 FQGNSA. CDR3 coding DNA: TGTGCCAGCAGCTTAGCAACGGGGCTCACAGATACGCAGTATTTT. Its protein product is CASSLATGLTDTQYF.

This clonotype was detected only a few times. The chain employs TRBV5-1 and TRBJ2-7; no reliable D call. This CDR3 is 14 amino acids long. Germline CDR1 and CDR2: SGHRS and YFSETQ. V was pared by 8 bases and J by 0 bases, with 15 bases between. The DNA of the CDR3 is TGCGCCAGTAAGAAGGACGCCAACTCCTACGAGCAGTACTTC. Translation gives CASKKDANSYEQYF.

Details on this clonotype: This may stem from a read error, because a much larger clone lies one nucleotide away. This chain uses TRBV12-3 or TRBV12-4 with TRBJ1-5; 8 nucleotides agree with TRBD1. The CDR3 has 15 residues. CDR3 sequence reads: CASRGGTGSNHPQHF. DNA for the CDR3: TGTGCCAGCAGGGGCGGGACAGGTAGCAATCATCCCCAGCATTTT.

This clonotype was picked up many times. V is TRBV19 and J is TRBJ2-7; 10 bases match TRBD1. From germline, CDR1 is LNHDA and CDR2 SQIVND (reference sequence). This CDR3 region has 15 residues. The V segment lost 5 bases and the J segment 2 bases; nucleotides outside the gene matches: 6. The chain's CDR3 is CASSATGTGAYEQYF. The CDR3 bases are TGTGCCAGTAGTGCTACCGGGACAGGGGCCTACGAGCAGTACTTC. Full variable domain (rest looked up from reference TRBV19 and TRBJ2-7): DGGITQSPKYLFRKEGQNVTLSCEQNLNHDAMYWYRQDPGQGLRLIYYSQIVNDFQKGDIAEGYSVSREKKESFPLTVTSAQKNPTAFYLCASSATGTGAYEQYFGPGTRLTVT.

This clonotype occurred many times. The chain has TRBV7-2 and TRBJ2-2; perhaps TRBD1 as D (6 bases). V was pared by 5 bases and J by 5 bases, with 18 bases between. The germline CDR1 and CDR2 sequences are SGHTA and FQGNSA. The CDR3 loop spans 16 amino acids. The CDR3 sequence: CASSPRTDPSTGELFF. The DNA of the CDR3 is TGTGCCAGCAGCCCGAGGACAGACCCGAGTACCGGGGAGCTGTTTTTT.

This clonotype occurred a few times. The CDR3 DNA is TGTGCCAGCAGCTTTGCAGGGATAAACACAGATACGCAGTATTTT. It codes for CASSFAGINTDTQYF. The chain links TRBV11-2 to TRBJ2-3; D may be TRBD1 (5 bases). The V gene's germline CDR1 is SGHAT and CDR2 FQNNGV. Trimming stripped 3 bases from V and 2 bases from J, with 12 bases between. This CDR3 region has 15 residues. The full variable domain, with the rest looked up from reference TRBV11-2 and TRBJ2-3, is EAGVAQSPRYKIIEKRQSVAFWCNPISGHATLYWYQQILGQGPKLLIQFQNNGVVDDSQLPKDRFSAERLKGVDSTLKIQPAKLEDSAVYLCASSFAGINTDTQYFGPGTRLTVL.

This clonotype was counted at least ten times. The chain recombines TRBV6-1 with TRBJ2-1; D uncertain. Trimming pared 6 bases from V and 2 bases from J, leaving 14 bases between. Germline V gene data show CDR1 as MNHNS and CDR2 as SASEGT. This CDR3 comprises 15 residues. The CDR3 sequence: CASRPTSPPYNEQFF. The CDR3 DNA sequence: TGTGCCAGCAGGCCGACTTCCCCACCCTACAATGAGCAGTTCTTC.

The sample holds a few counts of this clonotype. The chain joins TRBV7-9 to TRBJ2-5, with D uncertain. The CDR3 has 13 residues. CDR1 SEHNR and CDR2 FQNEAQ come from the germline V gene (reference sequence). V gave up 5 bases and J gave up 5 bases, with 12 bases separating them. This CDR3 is CASSQVIPETQYF. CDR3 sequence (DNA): TGTGCCAGCAGCCAAGTCATTCCCGAGACCCAGTACTTC. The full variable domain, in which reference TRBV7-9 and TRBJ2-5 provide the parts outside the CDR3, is DTGVSQNPRHKITKRGQNVTFRCDPISEHNRLYWYRQTLGQGPEFLTYFQNEAQLEKSRLLSDRFSAERPKGSFSTLEIQRTEQGDSAMYLCASSQVIPETQYFGPGTRLLVL.

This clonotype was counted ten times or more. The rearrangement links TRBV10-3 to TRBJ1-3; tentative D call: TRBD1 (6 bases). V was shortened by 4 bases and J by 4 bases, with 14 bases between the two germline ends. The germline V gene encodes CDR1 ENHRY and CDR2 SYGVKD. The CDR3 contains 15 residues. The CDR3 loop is CAISGNRDSGNTIYF. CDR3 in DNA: TGTGCCATCAGTGGTAACAGGGACTCGGGAAACACCATATATTTT.

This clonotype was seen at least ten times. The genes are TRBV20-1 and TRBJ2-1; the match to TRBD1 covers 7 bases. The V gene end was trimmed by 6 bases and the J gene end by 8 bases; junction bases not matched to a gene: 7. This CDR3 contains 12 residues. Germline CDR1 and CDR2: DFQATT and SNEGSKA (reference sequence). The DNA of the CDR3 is TGCAGTGCCCCGACAGGGAAAGATGAGCAGTTCTTC. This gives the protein CSAPTGKDEQFF.

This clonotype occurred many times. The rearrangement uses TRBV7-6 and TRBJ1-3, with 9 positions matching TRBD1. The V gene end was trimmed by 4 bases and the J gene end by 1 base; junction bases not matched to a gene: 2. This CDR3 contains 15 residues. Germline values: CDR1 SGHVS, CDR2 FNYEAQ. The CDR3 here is CASSSTGGSGNTIYF. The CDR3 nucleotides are TGTGCCAGCAGCTCGACAGGGGGGTCTGGAAACACCATATATTTT.

The CDR3 loop reads CASSKLQGAYEQYF. In DNA form, the CDR3 reads TGTGCCAGCAGCAAGTTACAGGGGGCCTACGAGCAGTACTTC. This sequence joins TRBV7-6 and TRBJ2-7, with 8 bases identical to TRBD1. Germline CDR1 is SGHVS and CDR2 is FNYEAQ. The CDR3 runs 14 residues. With 5 bases clipped from V and 2 bases from J, the junction kept 5 bases outside the gene matches.

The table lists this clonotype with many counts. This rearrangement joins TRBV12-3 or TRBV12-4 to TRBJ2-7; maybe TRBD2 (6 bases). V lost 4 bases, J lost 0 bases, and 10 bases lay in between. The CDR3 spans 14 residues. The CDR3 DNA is TGTGCCAGCAGTTCGGGACTGACCTCCTACGAGCAGTACTTC. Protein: CASSSGLTSYEQYF.